What follows are 10 T cell receptor beta chains derived from one specimen sequenced in a study of metastatic and nonmetastatic thyroid tumors. Each patient came to thyroid surgery without any prior treatment (of any kind). Through MiXCR, TCRdb re-clonotyped the PCR reads. The sample holds approximately 20,000 clones; more than 12% are singletons and the top ten take roughly 14%. The sample consisted of tumor tissue. These receptors were collected from a female donor with papillary thyroid cancer or a benign thyroid nodule (not recorded which). Some clones in this sample may be carry-over from other donors' samples.

Concerning this clone: This may be a read error: a much more frequent sequence differs by one nucleotide. This sample also contains other DNA sequences that code for the same CDR3. The chain recombines TRBV9 with TRBJ1-5; no reliable D call. CDR3 size: 13 residues. Germline lookup yields CDR1 SGDLS and CDR2 YYNGEE. The V end was cut by 1 base, the J end by 5 bases, with 7 bases between. The CDR3 DNA is TGTGCCAGCAGCGTATACGGTGATCAGCCCCAGCATTTT. Its protein product is CASSVYGDQPQHF.

This clone was counted ten times or more. The chain uses TRBV20-1 and TRBJ1-4; 8 bases fit TRBD1. The CDR3 contains 17 residues. Germline CDR1 is DFQATT and CDR2 is SNEGSKA (reference sequence). V lost 6 bases to trimming and J lost 0 bases; unmatched junction nucleotides: 12. Here the CDR3 reads CSALREDRATTNEKLFF. The CDR3 DNA reads TGCAGTGCCCTCAGAGAGGACAGGGCTACAACTAATGAAAAACTGTTTTTT.

Remarks on this clone: A much larger clone is a single base away; this may be a read error. Other DNA sequences in the sample encode the same CDR3. The chain has TRBV7-6 and TRBJ2-1, with 13 nucleotides matching TRBD2. This CDR3 region has 15 residues. Germline assignment: CDR1 SGHVS and CDR2 FNYEAQ. The CDR3 nucleotides are TGTGCCAGTAGCTCGGCCGGGACTAGCGGGACCGAGCAGTTCTTC. It yields the protein CASSSAGTSGTEQFF. The complete variable domain, with remaining parts taken from reference TRBV7-6 and TRBJ2-1, reads GAGVSQSPRYKVTKRGQDVALRCDPISGHVSLYWYRQALGQGPEFLTYFNYEAQQDKSGLPNDRFSAERPEGSISTLTIQRTEQRDSAMYRCASSSAGTSGTEQFFGPGTRLTVL.

The gene calls are TRBV6-1 and TRBJ1-6; D remains unclear. Looked up from germline, CDR1 is MNHNS and CDR2 is SASEGT. The V gene lost 5 bases and the J gene lost 7 bases, with 9 bases spanning the gap. The CDR3 covers 13 residues. Here the CDR3 reads CASSPYSNSPLHF. The CDR3 DNA reads as TGTGCCAGCAGTCCTTATTCAAATTCACCCCTCCACTTT.

This clone has a count of ten or more. The chain is built from TRBV27 and TRBJ1-1; D remains ambiguous. V was shortened by 10 bases and J by 1 base, with 7 bases between the two germline ends. Germline assignment: CDR1 MNHEY and CDR2 SMNVEV (reference sequence). CDR3 length: 11 residues. The CDR3 is CATSSNTEAFF. CDR3 DNA sequence: TGTGCCACGTCTTCGAACACTGAAGCTTTCTTT.

Concerning this clone itself: At one end the junction does not follow the germline gene, possibly because of a read error. The chain has TRBV9 and TRBJ2-1; 8 nucleotides line up with TRBD2. CDR1 is SGDLS, CDR2 YYNGEE, per germline. The CDR3 has 18 residues. The CDR3 reads CASSFSERGGLAGNEQFF. As DNA, the CDR3 is TGTGCCAGCAGCTTTTCGGAACGGGGGGGCCTGGCGGGCAATGAACAGTTCTTC.

Remarks on this clone: A read error may explain this, as a much larger clone is one base away. In the same sample, other DNA sequences code for this CDR3. This chain uses TRBV9 with TRBJ1-6, with 9 bases aligning to TRBD1. The CDR3 covers 14 residues. Per germline, CDR1 SGDLS and CDR2 YYNGEE. The CDR3 loop reads CASSVEGTGTPLHF. CDR3 DNA sequence: TGTGCCAGCAGTGTAGAAGGGACAGGGACCCCCCTCCACTTT.

The chain carries TRBV5-1 and TRBJ2-2, with 7 bases aligning to TRBD1. The CDR3 covers 15 residues. Losses at the gene ends were 0 bases for V and 4 bases for J; bases not matched to a gene: 3. Germline assignment: CDR1 SGHRS and CDR2 YFSETQ. CDR3 nucleotides: TGCGCCAGCAGCTTGGTAGCAGGGGGCACCGGGGAGCTGTTTTTT. Residues: CASSLVAGGTGELFF.

This clone came up many times. The chain has TRBV18 and TRBJ2-7, with D perhaps being TRBD1 or TRBD2 (5 bases each). Germline lookup yields CDR1 KGHSH and CDR2 LQKENI. The V end was cut by 1 base, the J end by 6 bases, with 7 bases between. The length of the CDR3 is 12 residues. The DNA for the CDR3 is TGTGCCAGCTCACCACAGGGACCCGAGCAGTACTTC. Protein: CASSPQGPEQYF.

This clone occurred many times. V and J are TRBV5-1 and TRBJ2-1; 12 bases are shared with TRBD1. This CDR3 has 14 residues. The germline gives CDR1 SGHRS, CDR2 YFSETQ. Trimming cost V 5 bases and J 7 bases; bases outside gene matches: 4. In DNA, the CDR3 is TGCGCCAGCAGTGGGACAGGGGGCTTGAATGAGCAGTTCTTC. This sequence encodes CASSGTGGLNEQFF.